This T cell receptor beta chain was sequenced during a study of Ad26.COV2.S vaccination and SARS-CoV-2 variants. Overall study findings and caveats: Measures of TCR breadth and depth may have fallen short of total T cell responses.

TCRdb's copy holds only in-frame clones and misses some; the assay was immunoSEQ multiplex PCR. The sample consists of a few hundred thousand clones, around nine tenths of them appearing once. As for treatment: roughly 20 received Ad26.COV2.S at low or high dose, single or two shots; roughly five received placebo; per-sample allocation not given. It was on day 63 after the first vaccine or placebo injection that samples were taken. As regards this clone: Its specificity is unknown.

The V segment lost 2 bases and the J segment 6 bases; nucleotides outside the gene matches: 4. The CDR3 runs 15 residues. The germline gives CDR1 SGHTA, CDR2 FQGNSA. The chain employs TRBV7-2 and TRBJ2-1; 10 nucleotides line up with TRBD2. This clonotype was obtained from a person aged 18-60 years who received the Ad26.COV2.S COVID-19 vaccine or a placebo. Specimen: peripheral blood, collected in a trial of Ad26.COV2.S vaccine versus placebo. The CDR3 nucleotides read TGTGCCAGCAGCTTAACTAGCGGGACCTTCAATGAGCAGTTCTTC. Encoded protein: CASSLTSGTFNEQFF.